The sequence of this TCR beta chain was determined in a study of T cell repertoires in cytomegalovirus infection. Study-wide points: Public TCR beta family frequency separated CMV-and-HLA carriers, including in an independent cohort.

For this clonotype: Its antigen remains unknown.

MiXCR, applied by TCRdb to the reads, yields one record per CDR3 protein. Here the sample spans 800,000 to 950,000 distinct CDR3 sequences, 32% being singletons. From germline, CDR1 is SNHLY and CDR2 FYNNEI. This CDR3 region has 14 residues. V shed 7 bases and J shed 0 bases, with 12 bases lying between them. The sample was cultured CD8+ T cells from PBMCs, taken from culture after CMV antigen stimulation. This chain joins TRBV2 and TRBJ1-1; tentative D call: TRBD1 (6 bases). The clonotype comes from a human donor in good health (CMV status not recorded). Some clones in this sample may be carry-over from other donors' samples. The DNA of the CDR3 is TGTGCCAGCACAGGGGACGACATGAACACTGAAGCTTTCTTT. It is translated as CASTGDDMNTEAFF. Full variable domain (rest looked up from reference TRBV2 and TRBJ1-1): EPEVTQTPSHQVTQMGQEVILRCVPISNHLYFYWYRQILGQKVEFLVSFYNNEISEKSEIFDDQFSVERPDGSNFTLKIRSTKLEDSAMYFCASTGDDMNTEAFFGQGTRLTVV.